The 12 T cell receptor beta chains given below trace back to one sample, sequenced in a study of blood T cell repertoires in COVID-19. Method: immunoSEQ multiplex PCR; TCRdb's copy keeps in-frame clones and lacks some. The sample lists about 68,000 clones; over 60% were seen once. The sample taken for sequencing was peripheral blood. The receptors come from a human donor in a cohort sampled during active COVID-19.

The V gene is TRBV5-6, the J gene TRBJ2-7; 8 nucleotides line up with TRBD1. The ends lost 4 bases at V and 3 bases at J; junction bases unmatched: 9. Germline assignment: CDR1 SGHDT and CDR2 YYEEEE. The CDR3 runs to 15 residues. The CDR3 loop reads CASSLGTGQGYEQYF. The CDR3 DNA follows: TGTGCCAGCAGCCTGGGTACAGGACAGGGCTACGAGCAGTACTTC.

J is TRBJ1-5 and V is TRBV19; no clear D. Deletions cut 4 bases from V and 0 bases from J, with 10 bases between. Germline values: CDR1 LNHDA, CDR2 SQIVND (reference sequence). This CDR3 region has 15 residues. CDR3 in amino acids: CASSKDGNSNQPQHF. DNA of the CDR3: TGTGCCAGTAGTAAGGACGGGAATAGCAATCAGCCCCAGCATTTT.

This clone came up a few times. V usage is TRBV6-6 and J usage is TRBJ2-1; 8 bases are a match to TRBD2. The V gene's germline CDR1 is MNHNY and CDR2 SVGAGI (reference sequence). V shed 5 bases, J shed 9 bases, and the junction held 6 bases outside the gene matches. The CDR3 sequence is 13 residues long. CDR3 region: CASSPGLASEQFF. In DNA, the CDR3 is TGTGCCAGCAGTCCCGGACTAGCAAGTGAGCAGTTCTTC.

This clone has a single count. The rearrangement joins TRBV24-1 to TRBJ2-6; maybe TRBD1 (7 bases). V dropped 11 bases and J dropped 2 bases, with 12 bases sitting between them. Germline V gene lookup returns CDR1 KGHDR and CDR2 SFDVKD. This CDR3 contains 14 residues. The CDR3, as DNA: TGTGCCATCTCAGGGGGGACTGGGGCCAACGTCCTGACTTTC. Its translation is CAISGGTGANVLTF.

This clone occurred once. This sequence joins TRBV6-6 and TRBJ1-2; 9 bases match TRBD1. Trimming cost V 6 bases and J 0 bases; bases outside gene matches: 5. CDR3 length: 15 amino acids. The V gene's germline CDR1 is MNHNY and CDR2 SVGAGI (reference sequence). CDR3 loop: CASRVGQGTNYGYTF. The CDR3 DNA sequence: TGTGCCAGCAGGGTCGGACAGGGGACTAACTATGGCTACACCTTC.

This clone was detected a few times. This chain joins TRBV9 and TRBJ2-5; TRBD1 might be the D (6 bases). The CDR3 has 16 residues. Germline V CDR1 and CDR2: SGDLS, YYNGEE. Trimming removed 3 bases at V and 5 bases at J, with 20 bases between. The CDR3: CASSAMISGAGETQYF. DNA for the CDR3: TGTGCCAGCAGCGCTATGATATCAGGGGCCGGGGAGACCCAGTACTTC.

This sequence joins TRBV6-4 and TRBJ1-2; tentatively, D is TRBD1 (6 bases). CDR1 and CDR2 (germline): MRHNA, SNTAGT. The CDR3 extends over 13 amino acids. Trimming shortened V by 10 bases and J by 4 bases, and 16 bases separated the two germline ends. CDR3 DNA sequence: TGTGCCATCGGATACAGGGATGTCTATGGCTACACCTTC. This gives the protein CAIGYRDVYGYTF.

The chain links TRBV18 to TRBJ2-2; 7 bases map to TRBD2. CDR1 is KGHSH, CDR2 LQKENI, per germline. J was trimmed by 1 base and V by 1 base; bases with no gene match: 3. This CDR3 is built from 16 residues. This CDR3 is CASSPRSGGNTGELFF. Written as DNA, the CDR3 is TGTGCCAGCTCACCACGCTCGGGGGGGAACACCGGGGAGCTGTTTTTT. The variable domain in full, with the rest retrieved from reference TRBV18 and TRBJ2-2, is NAGVMQNPRHLVRRRGQEARLRCSPMKGHSHVYWYRQLPEEGLKFMVYLQKENIIDESGMPKERFSAEFPKEGPSILRIQQVVRGDSAAYFCASSPRSGGNTGELFFGEGSRLTVL.

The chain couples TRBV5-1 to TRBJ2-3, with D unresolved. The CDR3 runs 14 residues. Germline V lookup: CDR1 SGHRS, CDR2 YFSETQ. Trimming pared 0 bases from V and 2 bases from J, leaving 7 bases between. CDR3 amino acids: CASSLALTTDTQYF. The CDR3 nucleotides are TGCGCCAGCAGCTTGGCGCTAACCACAGATACGCAGTATTTT.

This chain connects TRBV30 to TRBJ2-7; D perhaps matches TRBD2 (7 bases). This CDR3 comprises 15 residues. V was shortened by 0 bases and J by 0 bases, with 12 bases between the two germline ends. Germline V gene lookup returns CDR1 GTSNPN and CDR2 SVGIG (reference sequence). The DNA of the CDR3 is TGTGCCTGGAGTGTAGGGGGGGCTAGCTCCTACGAGCAGTACTTC. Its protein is CAWSVGGASSYEQYF.

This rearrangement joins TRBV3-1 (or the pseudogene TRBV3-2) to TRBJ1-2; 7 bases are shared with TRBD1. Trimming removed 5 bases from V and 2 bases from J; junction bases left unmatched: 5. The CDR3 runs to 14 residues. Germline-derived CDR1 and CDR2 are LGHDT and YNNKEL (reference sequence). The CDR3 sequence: CASSGGTANYGYTF. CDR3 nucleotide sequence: TGTGCCAGCAGCGGAGGGACAGCGAACTATGGCTACACCTTC.

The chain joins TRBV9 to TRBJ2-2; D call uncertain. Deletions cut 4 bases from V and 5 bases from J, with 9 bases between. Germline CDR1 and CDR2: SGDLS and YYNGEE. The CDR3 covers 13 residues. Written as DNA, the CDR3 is TGTGCCAGCAGCACAAGACAAACCGGGGAGCTGTTTTTT. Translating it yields CASSTRQTGELFF.